The entry that follows covers one TCR beta chain sequence. The antigen is not known. The data are from a study of OX40 agonist ivuxolimab in advanced cancers. Notes on the study in general: CD4+ and CD8+ T cells in blood underwent clonal expansion by week 6 at 0.1 to 3.0 mg/kg.

Germline V gene sequence: CDR1 SGDLS, CDR2 YYNGEE. Trimming cost V 6 bases and J 6 bases; bases outside gene matches: 8. The CDR3 has 15 residues. Generated by immunoSEQ multiplex PCR, the TCRdb table keeps only in-frame clones and is missing some. The table shows about 59,000 clones, with about 80% occurring only once. Sequenced material: CD4+ or CD8+ T cells sorted from blood, taken in a trial of the OX40 agonist ivuxolimab. The chain employs TRBV9 and TRBJ1-6, with 8 bases matching TRBD1. The TCR sequence derives from an adult with an advanced solid tumor such as melanoma, head and neck, liver or kidney cancer. The CDR3 DNA follows: TGTGCCAGCACCGGGACAGGAAAGCCTAATTCACCCCTCCACTTT. Protein sequence: CASTGTGKPNSPLHF.